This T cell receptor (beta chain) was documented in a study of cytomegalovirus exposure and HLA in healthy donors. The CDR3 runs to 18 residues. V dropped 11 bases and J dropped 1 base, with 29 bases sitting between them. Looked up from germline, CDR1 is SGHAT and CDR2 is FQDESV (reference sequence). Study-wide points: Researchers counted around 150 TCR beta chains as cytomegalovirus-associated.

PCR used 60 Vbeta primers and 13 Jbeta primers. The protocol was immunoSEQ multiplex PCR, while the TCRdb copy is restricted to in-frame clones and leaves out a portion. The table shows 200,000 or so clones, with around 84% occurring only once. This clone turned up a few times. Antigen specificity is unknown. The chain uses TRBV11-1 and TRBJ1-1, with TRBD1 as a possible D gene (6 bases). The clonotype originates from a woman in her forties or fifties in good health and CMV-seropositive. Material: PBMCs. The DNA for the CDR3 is TGTGCCTCCAGACGGTCAGGGGATACACTTATACCGAACACTGAAGCTTTCTTT. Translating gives CASRRSGDTLIPNTEAFF.